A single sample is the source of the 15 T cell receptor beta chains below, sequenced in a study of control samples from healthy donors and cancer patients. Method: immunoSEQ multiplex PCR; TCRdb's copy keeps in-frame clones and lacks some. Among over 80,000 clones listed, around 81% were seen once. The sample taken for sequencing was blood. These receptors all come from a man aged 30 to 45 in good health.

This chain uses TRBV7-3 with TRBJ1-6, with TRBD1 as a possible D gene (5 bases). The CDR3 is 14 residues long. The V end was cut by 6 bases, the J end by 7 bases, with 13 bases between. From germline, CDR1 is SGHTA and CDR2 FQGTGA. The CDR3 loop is CASREGPSNSPLHF. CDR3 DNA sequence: TGTGCCAGCAGGGAGGGGCCCAGCAATTCACCCCTCCACTTT.

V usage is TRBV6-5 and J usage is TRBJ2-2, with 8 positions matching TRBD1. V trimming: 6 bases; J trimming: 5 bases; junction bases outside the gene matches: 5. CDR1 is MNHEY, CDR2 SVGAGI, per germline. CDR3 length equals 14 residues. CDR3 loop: CASSRDRRTGELFF. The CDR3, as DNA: TGTGCCAGCAGCCGGGACAGGCGAACCGGGGAGCTGTTTTTT.

The CDR3: CASSYTGTAYEQYF. In nucleotides, the CDR3 is TGCGCCAGCAGTTATACAGGTACGGCCTACGAGCAGTACTTC. V and J are TRBV10-2 and TRBJ2-7; a weak D match, TRBD1 (5 bases). CDR3 length: 14 residues. From germline, CDR1 is WSHSY and CDR2 SAAADI. Trimming took off 5 bases at V and 2 bases at J, with 13 bases between the two ends.

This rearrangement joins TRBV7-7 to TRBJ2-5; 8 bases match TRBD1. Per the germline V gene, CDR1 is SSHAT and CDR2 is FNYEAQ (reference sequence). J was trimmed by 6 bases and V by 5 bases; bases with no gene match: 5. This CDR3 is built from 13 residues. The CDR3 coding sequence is TGTGCCAGCAGCGCGACAGGGGTGCAGACCCAGTACTTC. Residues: CASSATGVQTQYF. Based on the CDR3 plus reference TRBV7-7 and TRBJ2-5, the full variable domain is GAGVSQSPRYKVTKRGQDVTLRCDPISSHATLYWYQQALGQGPEFLTYFNYEAQPDKSGLPSDRFSAERPEGSISTLTIQRTEQRDSAMYRCASSATGVQTQYFGPGTRLLVL.

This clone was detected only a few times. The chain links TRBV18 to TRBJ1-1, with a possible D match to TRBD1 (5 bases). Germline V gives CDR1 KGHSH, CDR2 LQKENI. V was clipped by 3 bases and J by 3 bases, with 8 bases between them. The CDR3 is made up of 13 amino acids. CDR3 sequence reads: CASSPGRDTEAFF. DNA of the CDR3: TGTGCCAGCTCACCGGGGCGGGACACTGAAGCTTTCTTT.

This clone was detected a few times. CDR3 in amino acids: CASSQDLTVGTQYF. Written as DNA, the CDR3 is TGTGCCAGCAGCCAAGACCTCACCGTAGGTACGCAGTATTTT. The chain has TRBV2 and TRBJ2-3; D not certain. V lost 6 bases, J lost 8 bases, and 18 bases lay in between. The V gene's germline CDR1 is SNHLY and CDR2 FYNNEI. The CDR3 covers 14 residues.

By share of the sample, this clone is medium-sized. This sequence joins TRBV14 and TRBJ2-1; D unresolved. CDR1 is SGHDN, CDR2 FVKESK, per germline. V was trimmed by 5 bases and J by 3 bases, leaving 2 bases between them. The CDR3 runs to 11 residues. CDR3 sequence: CASSFYNEQFF. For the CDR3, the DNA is TGTGCCAGCAGCTTCTACAATGAGCAGTTCTTC.

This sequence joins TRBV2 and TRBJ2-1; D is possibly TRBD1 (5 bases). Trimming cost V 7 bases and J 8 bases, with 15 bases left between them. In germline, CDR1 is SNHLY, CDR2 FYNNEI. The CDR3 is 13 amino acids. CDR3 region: CASISGQAYEQFF. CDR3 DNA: TGTGCCAGCATTTCTGGACAAGCCTATGAGCAGTTCTTC.

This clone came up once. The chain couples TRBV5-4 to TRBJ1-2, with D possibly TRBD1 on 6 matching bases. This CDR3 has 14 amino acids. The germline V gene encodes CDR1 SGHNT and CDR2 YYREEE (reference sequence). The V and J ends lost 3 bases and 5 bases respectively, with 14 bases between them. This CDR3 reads CASSSNQGRYGYTF. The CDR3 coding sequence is TGTGCCAGCAGCTCCAATCAGGGGCGGTATGGCTACACCTTC.

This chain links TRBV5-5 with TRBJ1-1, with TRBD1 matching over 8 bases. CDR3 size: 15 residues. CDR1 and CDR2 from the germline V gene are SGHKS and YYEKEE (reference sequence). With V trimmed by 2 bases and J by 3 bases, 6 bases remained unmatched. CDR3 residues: CASSFAPGGHTEAFF. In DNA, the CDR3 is TGTGCCAGCAGCTTCGCTCCAGGGGGCCACACTGAAGCTTTCTTT.

Written as DNA, the CDR3 is TGTGCCACCAGCAGAGACCCCGTTGGTACACCCTCCTACGAGCAGTACTTC. Its protein product is CATSRDPVGTPSYEQYF. The chain uses TRBV15 and TRBJ2-7; no clear D. The CDR3 loop spans 17 amino acids. With 0 bases removed from V and 0 bases from J, the gap between germline ends came to 15 bases. From germline, CDR1 is LNHNV and CDR2 YYDKDF (reference sequence).

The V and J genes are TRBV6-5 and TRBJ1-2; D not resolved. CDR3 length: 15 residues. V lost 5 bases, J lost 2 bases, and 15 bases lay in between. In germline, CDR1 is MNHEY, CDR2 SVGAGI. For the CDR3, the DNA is TGTGCCAGCAGTCCTCACACACAGATCAACTATGGCTACACCTTC. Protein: CASSPHTQINYGYTF.

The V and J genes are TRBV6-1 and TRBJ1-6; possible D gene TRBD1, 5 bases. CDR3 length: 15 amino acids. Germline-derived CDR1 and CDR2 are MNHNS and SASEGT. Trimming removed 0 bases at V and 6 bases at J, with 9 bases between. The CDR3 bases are TGTGCCAGCAGTGAAGCGCGGGGGGGTAATTCACCCCTCCACTTT. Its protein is CASSEARGGNSPLHF.

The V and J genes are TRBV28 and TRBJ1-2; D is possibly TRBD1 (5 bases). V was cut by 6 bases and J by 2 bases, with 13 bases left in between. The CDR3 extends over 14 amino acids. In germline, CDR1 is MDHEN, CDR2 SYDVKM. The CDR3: CASRVRDRNYGYTF. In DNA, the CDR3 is TGTGCCAGCAGGGTCCGGGACCGAAACTATGGCTACACCTTC.

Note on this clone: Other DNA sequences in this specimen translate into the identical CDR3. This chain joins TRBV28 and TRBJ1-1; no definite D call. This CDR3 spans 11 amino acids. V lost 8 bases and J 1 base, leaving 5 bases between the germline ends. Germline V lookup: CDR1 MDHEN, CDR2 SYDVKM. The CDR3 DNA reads TGTGCCAGCCGGGGGAACACTGAAGCTTTCTTT. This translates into CASRGNTEAFF.